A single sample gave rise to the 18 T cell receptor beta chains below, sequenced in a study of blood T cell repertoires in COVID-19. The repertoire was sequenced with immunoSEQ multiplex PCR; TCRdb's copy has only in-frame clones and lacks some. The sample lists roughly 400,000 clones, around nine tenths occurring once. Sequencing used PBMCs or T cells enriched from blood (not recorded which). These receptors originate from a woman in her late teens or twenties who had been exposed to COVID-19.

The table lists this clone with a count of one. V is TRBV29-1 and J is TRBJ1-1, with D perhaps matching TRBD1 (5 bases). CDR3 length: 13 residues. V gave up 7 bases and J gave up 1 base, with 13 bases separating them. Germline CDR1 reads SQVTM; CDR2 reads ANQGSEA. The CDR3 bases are TGCAGCGCCCGGTGGGGGGGGAACACTGAAGCTTTCTTT. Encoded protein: CSARWGGNTEAFF.

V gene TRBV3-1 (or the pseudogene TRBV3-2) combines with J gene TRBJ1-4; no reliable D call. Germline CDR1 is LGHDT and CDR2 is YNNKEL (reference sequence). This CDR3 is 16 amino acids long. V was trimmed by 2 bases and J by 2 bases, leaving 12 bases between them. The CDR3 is CASSQRPGGTNEKLFF. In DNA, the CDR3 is TGTGCCAGCAGCCAACGACCGGGCGGGACTAATGAAAAACTGTTTTTT.

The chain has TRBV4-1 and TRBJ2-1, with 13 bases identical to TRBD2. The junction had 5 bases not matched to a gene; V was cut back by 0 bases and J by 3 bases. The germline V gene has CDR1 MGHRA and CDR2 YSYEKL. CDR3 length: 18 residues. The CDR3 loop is CASSQETSGRGDYNEQFF. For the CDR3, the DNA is TGCGCCAGCAGCCAAGAAACTAGCGGGAGGGGGGACTACAATGAGCAGTTCTTC.

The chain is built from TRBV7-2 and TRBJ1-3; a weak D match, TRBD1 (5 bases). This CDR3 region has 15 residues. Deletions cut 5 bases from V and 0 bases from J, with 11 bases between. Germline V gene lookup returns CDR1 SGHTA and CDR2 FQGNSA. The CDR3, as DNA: TGTGCCAGCAGCCCACAGGCCCTCTCTGGAAACACCATATATTTT. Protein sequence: CASSPQALSGNTIYF.

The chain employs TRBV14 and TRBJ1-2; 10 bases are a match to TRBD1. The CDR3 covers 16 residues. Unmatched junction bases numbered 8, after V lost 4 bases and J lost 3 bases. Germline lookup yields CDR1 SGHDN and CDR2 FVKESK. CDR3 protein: CASSPLGQGPYYGYTF. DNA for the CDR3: TGTGCCAGCAGCCCCCTGGGACAGGGGCCTTACTATGGCTACACCTTC.

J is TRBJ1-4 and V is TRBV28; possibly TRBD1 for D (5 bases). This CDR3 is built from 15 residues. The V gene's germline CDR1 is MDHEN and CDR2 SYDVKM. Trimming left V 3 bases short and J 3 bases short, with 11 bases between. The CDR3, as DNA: TGTGCCAGCAGTTTGGTAGGGGCCCCTAATGAAAAACTGTTTTTT. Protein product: CASSLVGAPNEKLFF.

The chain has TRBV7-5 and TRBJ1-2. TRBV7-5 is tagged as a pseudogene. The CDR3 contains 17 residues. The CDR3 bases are TGTGTCAGAAGCTTAGTTTGTAGCACACCATCAAAGTCTGGCTACACCTTC. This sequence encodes CVRSLVCSTPSKSGYTF.

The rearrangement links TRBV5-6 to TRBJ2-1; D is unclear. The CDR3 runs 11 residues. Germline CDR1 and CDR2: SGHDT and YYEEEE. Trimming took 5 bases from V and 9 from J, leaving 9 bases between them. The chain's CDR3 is CASSFRSEQFF. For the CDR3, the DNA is TGTGCCAGCAGTTTCCGTAGTGAGCAGTTCTTC.

This CDR3 is CASSDLTSGNYNEQFF. CDR3 coding DNA: TGTGCCAGCAGTGACTTAACTAGCGGAAACTACAATGAGCAGTTCTTC. The J gene is TRBJ2-1, the V gene TRBV6-4; 8 bases align to TRBD2. CDR1 and CDR2 from the germline V gene are MRHNA and SNTAGT. The CDR3 is made up of 16 amino acids. After removal of 1 base from V and 3 bases from J, the junction contained 5 bases not matched to a gene.

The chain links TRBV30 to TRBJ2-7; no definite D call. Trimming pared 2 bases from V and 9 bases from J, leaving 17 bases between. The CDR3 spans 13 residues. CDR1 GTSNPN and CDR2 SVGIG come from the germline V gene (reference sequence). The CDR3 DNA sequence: TGTGCCTGGAGTCTGGGCCCAGCCGTTGTGCAGTACTTC. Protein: CAWSLGPAVVQYF. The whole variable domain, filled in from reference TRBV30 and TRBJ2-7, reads SQTIHQWPATLVQPVGSPLSLECTVEGTSNPNLYWYRQAAGRGLQLLFYSVGIGQISSEVPQNLSASRPQDRQFILSSKKLLLSDSGFYLCAWSLGPAVVQYFGPGTRLTVT.

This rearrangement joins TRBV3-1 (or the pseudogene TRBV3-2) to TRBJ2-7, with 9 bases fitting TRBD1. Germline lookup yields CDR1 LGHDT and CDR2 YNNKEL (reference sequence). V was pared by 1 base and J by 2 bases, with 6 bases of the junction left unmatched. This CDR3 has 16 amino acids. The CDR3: CASSQAGTGPTYEQYF. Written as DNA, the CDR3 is TGTGCCAGCAGCCAAGCCGGGACAGGGCCAACCTACGAGCAGTACTTC.

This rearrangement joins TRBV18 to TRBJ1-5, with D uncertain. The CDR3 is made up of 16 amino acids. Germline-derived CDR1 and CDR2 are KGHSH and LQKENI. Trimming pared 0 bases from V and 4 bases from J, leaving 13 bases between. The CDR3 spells CASSPPSGTPNQPQHF. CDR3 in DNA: TGTGCCAGCTCACCACCATCAGGAACCCCAAATCAGCCCCAGCATTTT. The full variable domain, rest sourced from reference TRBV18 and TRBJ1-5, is NAGVMQNPRHLVRRRGQEARLRCSPMKGHSHVYWYRQLPEEGLKFMVYLQKENIIDESGMPKERFSAEFPKEGPSILRIQQVVRGDSAAYFCASSPPSGTPNQPQHFGDGTRLSIL.

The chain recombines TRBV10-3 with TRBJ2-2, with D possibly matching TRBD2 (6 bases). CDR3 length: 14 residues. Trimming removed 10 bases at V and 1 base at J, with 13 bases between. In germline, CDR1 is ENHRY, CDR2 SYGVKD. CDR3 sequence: CASRVGGNTGELFF. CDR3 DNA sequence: TGTGCCAGCCGGGTGGGGGGGAACACCGGGGAGCTGTTTTTT.

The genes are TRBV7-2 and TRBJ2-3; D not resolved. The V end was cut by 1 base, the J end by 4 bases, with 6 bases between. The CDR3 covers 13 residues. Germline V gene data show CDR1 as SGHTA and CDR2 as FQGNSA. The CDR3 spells CASSLEPSDTQYF. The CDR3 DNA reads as TGTGCCAGCAGCTTAGAGCCCTCAGATACGCAGTATTTT.

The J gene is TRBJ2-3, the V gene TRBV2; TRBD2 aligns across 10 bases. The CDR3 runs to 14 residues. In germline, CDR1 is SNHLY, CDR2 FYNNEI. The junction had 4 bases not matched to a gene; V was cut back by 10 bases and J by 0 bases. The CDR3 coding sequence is TGTGCCACCTTACTAGCGGGGAGCACAGATACGCAGTATTTT. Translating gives CATLLAGSTDTQYF. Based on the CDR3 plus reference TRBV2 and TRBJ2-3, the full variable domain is EPEVTQTPSHQVTQMGQEVILRCVPISNHLYFYWYRQILGQKVEFLVSFYNNEISEKSEIFDDQFSVERPDGSNFTLKIRSTKLEDSAMYFCATLLAGSTDTQYFGPGTRLTVL.

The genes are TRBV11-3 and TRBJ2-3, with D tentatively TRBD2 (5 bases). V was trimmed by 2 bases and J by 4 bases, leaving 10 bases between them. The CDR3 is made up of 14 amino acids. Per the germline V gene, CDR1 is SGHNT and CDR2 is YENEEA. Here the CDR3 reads CASSLSRVADTQYF. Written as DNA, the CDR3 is TGTGCCAGCAGCTTATCGAGGGTGGCAGATACGCAGTATTTT.

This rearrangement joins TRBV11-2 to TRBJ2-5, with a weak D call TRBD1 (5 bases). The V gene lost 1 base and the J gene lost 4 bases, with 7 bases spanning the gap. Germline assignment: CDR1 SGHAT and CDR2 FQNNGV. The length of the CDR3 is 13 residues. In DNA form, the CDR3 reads TGTGCCAGCAGCTTAGGGGGCACAGAGACCCAGTACTTC. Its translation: CASSLGGTETQYF. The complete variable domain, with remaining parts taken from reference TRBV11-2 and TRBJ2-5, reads EAGVAQSPRYKIIEKRQSVAFWCNPISGHATLYWYQQILGQGPKLLIQFQNNGVVDDSQLPKDRFSAERLKGVDSTLKIQPAKLEDSAVYLCASSLGGTETQYFGPGTRLLVL.

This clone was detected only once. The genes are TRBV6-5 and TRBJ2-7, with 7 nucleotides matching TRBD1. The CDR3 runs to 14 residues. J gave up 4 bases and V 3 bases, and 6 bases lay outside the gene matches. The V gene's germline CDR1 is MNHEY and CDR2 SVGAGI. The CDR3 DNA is TGTGCCAGCAGTTATAGGCAGGGGGTTTACGAGCAGTACTTC. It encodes CASSYRQGVYEQYF.